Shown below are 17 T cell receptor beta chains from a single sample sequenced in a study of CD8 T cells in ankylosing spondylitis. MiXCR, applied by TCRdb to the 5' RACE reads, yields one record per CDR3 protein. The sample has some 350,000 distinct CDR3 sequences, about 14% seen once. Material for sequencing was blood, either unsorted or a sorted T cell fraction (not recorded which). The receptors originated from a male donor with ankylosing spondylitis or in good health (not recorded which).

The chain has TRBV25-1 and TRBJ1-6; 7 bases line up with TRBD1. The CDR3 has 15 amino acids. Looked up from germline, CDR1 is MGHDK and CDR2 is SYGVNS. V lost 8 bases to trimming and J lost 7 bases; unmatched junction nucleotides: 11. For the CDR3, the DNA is TGTGCCAGCGGGGCCAGGGGGGATTGGAATTCACCCCTCCACTTT. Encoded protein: CASGARGDWNSPLHF.

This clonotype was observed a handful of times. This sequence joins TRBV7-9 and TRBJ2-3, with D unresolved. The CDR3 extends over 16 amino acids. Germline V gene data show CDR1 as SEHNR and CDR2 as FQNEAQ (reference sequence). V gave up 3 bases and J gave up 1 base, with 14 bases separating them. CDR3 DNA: TGTGCCAGCAGCTTCCCGGCAGGAAGGGGCACAGATACGCAGTATTTT. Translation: CASSFPAGRGTDTQYF.

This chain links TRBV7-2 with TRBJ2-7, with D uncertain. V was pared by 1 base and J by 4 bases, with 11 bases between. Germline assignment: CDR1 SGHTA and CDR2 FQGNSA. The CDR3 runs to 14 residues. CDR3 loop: CASSLEAGPYEQYF. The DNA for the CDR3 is TGTGCCAGCAGCTTAGAGGCCGGCCCATACGAGCAGTACTTC.

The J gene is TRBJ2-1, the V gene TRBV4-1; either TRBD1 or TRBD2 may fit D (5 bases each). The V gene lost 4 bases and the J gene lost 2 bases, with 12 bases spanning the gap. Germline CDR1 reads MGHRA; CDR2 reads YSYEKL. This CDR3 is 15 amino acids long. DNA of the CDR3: TGCGCCAGCAGCCCGGGGCAGAGAGCCTACAATGAGCAGTTCTTC. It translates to CASSPGQRAYNEQFF.

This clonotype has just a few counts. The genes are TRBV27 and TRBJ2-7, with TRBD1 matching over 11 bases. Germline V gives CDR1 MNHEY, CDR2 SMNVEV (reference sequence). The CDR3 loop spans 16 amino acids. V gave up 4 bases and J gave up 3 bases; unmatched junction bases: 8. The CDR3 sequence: CASSSPTDRGHYEQYF. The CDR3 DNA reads TGTGCCAGCAGTTCCCCAACGGACAGGGGGCACTACGAGCAGTACTTC.

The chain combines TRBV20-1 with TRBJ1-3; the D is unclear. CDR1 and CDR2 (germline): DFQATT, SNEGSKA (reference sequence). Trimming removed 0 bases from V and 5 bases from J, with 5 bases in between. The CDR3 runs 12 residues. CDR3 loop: CSARDVRNTIYF. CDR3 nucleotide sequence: TGCAGTGCTAGAGATGTGCGAAACACCATATATTTT.

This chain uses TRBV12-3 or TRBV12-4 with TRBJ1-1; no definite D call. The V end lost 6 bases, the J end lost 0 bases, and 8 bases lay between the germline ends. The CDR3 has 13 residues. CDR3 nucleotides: TGTGCCAGCAGAAATGCGGTGAACACTGAAGCTTTCTTT. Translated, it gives CASRNAVNTEAFF.

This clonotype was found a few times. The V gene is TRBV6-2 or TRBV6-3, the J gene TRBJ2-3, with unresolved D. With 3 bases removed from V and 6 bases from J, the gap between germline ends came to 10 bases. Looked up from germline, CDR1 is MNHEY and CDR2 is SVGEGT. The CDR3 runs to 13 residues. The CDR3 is CASSYSKEDTQYF. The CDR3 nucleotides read TGTGCCAGCAGTTATAGTAAAGAGGATACGCAGTATTTT.

CDR3 residues: CASSILGSTNEKLFF. The CDR3 DNA sequence: TGTGCCAGTAGTATCCTGGGATCGACTAATGAAAAACTGTTTTTT. This rearrangement joins TRBV19 to TRBJ1-4; D ambiguous. Germline V gene data show CDR1 as LNHDA and CDR2 as SQIVND (reference sequence). The CDR3 is 15 amino acids. V dropped 3 bases and J dropped 2 bases, with 10 bases sitting between them.

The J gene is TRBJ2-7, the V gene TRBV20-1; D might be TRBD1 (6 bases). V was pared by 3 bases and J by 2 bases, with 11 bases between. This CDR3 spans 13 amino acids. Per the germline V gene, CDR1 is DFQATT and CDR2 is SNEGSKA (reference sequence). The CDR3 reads CSASRDITYEQYF. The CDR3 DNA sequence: TGCAGTGCTAGCCGGGACATTACCTACGAGCAGTACTTC.

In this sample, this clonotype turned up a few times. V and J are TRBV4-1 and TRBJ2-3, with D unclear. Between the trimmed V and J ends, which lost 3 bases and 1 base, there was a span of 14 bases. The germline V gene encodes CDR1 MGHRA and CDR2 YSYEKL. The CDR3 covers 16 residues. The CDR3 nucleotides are TGCGCCAGCAGCCATGCGAATCTCCTCGGCACAGATACGCAGTATTTT. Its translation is CASSHANLLGTDTQYF.

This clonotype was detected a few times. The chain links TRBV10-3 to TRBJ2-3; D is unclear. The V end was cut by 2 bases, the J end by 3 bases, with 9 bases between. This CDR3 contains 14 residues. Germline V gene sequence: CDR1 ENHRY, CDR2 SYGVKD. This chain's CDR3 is CAISEGRETDTQYF. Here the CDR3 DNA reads TGTGCCATCAGTGAGGGAAGAGAAACAGATACGCAGTATTTT.

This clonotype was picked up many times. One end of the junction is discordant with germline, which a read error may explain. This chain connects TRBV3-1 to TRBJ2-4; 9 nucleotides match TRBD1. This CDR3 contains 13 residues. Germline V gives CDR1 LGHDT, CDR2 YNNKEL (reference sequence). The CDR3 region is CASGQRGQGIQYF. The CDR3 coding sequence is TGTGCCAGCGGCCAGCGGGGACAGGGCATTCAGTACTTC.

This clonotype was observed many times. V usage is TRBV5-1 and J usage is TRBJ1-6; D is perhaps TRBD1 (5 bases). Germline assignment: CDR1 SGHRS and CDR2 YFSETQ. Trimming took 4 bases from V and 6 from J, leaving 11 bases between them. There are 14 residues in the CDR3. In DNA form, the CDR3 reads TGCGCCAGCAGCCCGACAGCTTCTAATTCACCCCTCCACTTT. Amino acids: CASSPTASNSPLHF.

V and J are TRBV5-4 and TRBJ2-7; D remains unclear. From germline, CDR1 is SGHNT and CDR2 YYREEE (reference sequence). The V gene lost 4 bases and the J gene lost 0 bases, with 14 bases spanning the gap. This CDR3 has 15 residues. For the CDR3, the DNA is TGTGCCAGCAGCCCCTACCAGGACCGCTCCTACGAGCAGTACTTC. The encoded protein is CASSPYQDRSYEQYF.

The CDR3: CASTWKGEQFF. For the CDR3, the DNA is TGTGCCAGCACCTGGAAGGGGGAGCAGTTCTTC. V gene TRBV3-1 combines with J gene TRBJ2-1, with a weak D call TRBD1 (5 bases). Germline V CDR1 and CDR2: LGHDT, YNNKEL (reference sequence). Trimming shortened V by 7 bases and J by 10 bases, and 11 bases separated the two germline ends. The CDR3 extends over 11 amino acids.

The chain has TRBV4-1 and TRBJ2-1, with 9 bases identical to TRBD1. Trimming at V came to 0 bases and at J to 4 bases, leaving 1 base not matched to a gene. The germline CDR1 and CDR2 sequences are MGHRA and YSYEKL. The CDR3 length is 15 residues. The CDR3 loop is CASSQETGGYNEQFF. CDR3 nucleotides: TGCGCCAGCAGCCAAGAGACAGGGGGGTACAATGAGCAGTTCTTC.